This TCR beta chain was captured by sequencing in a study of beta chain features in type 1 diabetes. Study results and limitations: Fewer insertions but more deletions were seen at VDJ junctions in type 1 diabetes patients.

Investigators reverse transcribed all isolated RNA, so they sequenced expressed TCRB transcripts. Sequenced by immunoSEQ multiplex PCR; TCRdb stores in-frame clones only, minus some. This sample yields a few hundred thousand clones, of which over 9.5% are seen a single time; roughly 0.015% belongs to the top ten. Comments on this clone: Its matching antigen is unknown.

The source material was naive CD4+ T cells from blood. The clonotype was recovered from a young man in good health.

In nucleotides, the CDR3 is TGTGCCAGCAGCCTACCAGGACAGAGAGAGACCCAGTACTTC. Translated, it gives CASSLPGQRETQYF. The rearrangement links TRBV28 to TRBJ2-5, with D possibly matching TRBD1 (6 bases). Germline values: CDR1 MDHEN, CDR2 SYDVKM. This CDR3 is 14 amino acids long. V was trimmed by 6 bases and J by 4 bases, leaving 15 bases between them.